This passage covers 19 T cell receptor beta chains from one sample sequenced in a study of T-cell memory formation after mild COVID-19. In TCRdb, the 5' RACE reads were re-called with MiXCR into one record per CDR3 protein. Altogether fewer than 350,000 distinct CDR3 sequences are present, 7.5% to 9.5% being singletons, with the ten largest covering approximately 23%. Material: PBMCs or a T cell subset sorted from them (not recorded which). These receptor sequences come from a man between 18 and 29 years old who had mild COVID-19 (a few samples of this study predate the infection). Cell type and time point are not known.

CDR3 nucleotides: TGTGCCAGCAGCTTAGAGACCGGAGGGTTGGCGCTAATCCACTTT. Protein: CASSLETGGLALIHF. The V and J genes are TRBV7-9 and TRBJ1-6; D not certain. Germline values: CDR1 SEHNR, CDR2 FQNEAQ (reference sequence). V was trimmed by 1 base and J by 17 bases, leaving 21 bases between them. CDR3 length: 15 residues.

This clonotype was recorded a few times. This chain connects TRBV20-1 to TRBJ2-3; 14 bases align to TRBD2. Germline CDR1 is DFQATT and CDR2 is SNEGSKA (reference sequence). The CDR3 has 15 residues. The V and J ends lost 3 bases and 7 bases, in that order; junction bases with no gene match: 6. As DNA, the CDR3 is TGCAGTGCTAGCTCTGGACTAGCGGGGGGTTATACGCAGTATTTT. Its protein is CSASSGLAGGYTQYF.

At least ten counts were recorded for this clonotype. The chain recombines TRBV15 with TRBJ2-5; D could derive from TRBD1 or TRBD2 (5 bases each). This CDR3 contains 13 residues. Germline CDR1 LNHNV, CDR2 YYDKDF (reference sequence). The V and J ends lost 5 bases and 3 bases respectively, with 10 bases between them. The CDR3 region is CATSGGLEETQYF. CDR3 nucleotide sequence: TGTGCCACCAGCGGGGGATTAGAAGAGACCCAGTACTTC.

Worth noting for this clonotype: A much bigger clone sits one base away, suggesting this may be a read error. CDR3 in amino acids: CASSFGGGASDTQYF. The CDR3 DNA reads as TGTGCCAGCAGCTTCGGCGGGGGGGCCTCAGATACGCAGTATTTT. This chain uses TRBV7-2 with TRBJ2-3; 9 bases match TRBD2. CDR1 and CDR2 from the germline V gene are SGHTA and FQGNSA. The CDR3 consists of 15 residues. With 3 bases clipped from V and 4 bases from J, the junction kept 5 bases outside the gene matches.

V and J are TRBV24-1 and TRBJ2-3, with 7 bases matching TRBD2. Trimming at V came to 7 bases and at J to 1 base, leaving 4 bases not matched to a gene. Germline V lookup: CDR1 KGHDR, CDR2 SFDVKD. CDR3 size: 14 residues. The CDR3 spells CATSAAGGTDTQYF. CDR3 in DNA: TGTGCCACCAGCGCGGCGGGAGGCACAGATACGCAGTATTTT.

This clonotype was observed a few times. The chain couples TRBV29-1 to TRBJ2-1, with a weak D call TRBD2 (7 bases). Per germline, CDR1 SQVTM and CDR2 ANQGSEA. V was clipped by 7 bases and J by 10 bases, with 14 bases between them. CDR3 length: 11 residues. The CDR3: CSAGTTGEQFF. CDR3 coding DNA: TGCAGCGCTGGGACTACAGGGGAGCAGTTCTTC.

The gene calls are TRBV12-3 or TRBV12-4 and TRBJ1-6, with D perhaps TRBD1 (5 bases). V was shortened by 8 bases and J by 7 bases, with 12 bases between the two germline ends. The CDR3 has 13 amino acids. The CDR3 loop is CASQSGVNSPLHF. As DNA, the CDR3 is TGTGCCAGCCAGTCGGGGGTAAATTCACCCCTCCACTTT.

This clonotype was observed many times. CDR3 residues: CSVEGDTEAFF. DNA for the CDR3: TGCAGCGTTGAAGGGGACACTGAAGCTTTCTTT. The J gene is TRBJ1-1, the V gene TRBV29-1; no clear D. The CDR3 spans 11 residues. Trimming took 1 base from V and 3 from J, leaving 3 bases between them. Germline V gene lookup returns CDR1 SQVTM and CDR2 ANQGSEA.

This clonotype has only a few counts. The chain carries TRBV12-3 or TRBV12-4 and TRBJ2-5; maybe TRBD1 (5 bases). The CDR3 is 15 residues long. Between the trimmed V and J ends, which lost 1 base and 7 bases, there was a span of 16 bases. The CDR3, as DNA: TGTGCCAGCAGTTTAGGTCAGCTTAGGGGTTCGACCCAGTACTTC. Translation gives CASSLGQLRGSTQYF.

This clonotype was observed a few times. This chain joins TRBV12-3 or TRBV12-4 and TRBJ2-7; 9 bases map to TRBD2. With 3 bases clipped from V and 4 bases from J, the junction kept 7 bases outside the gene matches. The CDR3 is 15 amino acids. The CDR3 loop is CASSFSGSGGYEQYF. In DNA form, the CDR3 reads TGTGCCAGCAGTTTTTCGGGGAGCGGGGGGTACGAGCAGTACTTC.

The V call is TRBV7-3, the J call TRBJ2-2; possible D gene TRBD2, 7 bases. Trimming shortened V by 2 bases and J by 10 bases, and 17 bases separated the two germline ends. This CDR3 is built from 15 residues. Germline V gene lookup returns CDR1 SGHTA and CDR2 FQGTGA. The CDR3 DNA reads as TGTGCCAGCAGCTTAGGGGGGGCCGGTTCGCAGGAGCTGTTTTTT. Its translation is CASSLGGAGSQELFF.

This clonotype was observed a handful of times. The chain has TRBV6-2 or TRBV6-3 and TRBJ2-3, with 12 bases identical to TRBD2. V trimming: 7 bases; J trimming: 3 bases; junction bases outside the gene matches: 5. Germline values: CDR1 MNHEY, CDR2 SVGEGT. There are 15 residues in the CDR3. The CDR3 loop reads CASIPTSGGTDTQYF. The CDR3 DNA reads as TGTGCCAGCATCCCGACTAGCGGGGGAACAGATACGCAGTATTTT.

The genes are TRBV4-1 and TRBJ2-5, with 9 bases aligning to TRBD2. CDR3 size: 17 residues. Germline CDR1 MGHRA, CDR2 YSYEKL. The V gene end was trimmed by 0 bases and the J gene end by 1 base; junction bases not matched to a gene: 6. The CDR3 DNA is TGCGCCAGCAGCCAAGACCTGAGCGGGGGGCCCCAAGAGACCCAGTACTTC. Its protein product is CASSQDLSGGPQETQYF.

The sample holds many counts of this clonotype. The chain recombines TRBV3-1 with TRBJ2-3, with D hard to call. CDR1 is LGHDT and CDR2 is YNNKEL in the germline V gene (reference sequence). V was shortened by 0 bases and J by 4 bases, with 5 bases between the two germline ends. The CDR3 loop spans 13 amino acids. This CDR3 reads CASSQDSPDTQYF. The CDR3 DNA reads as TGTGCCAGCAGCCAAGATTCACCAGATACGCAGTATTTT.

The rearrangement uses TRBV20-1 and TRBJ2-7; 9 nucleotides line up with TRBD1. This CDR3 is 15 amino acids long. V gave up 2 bases and J gave up 6 bases; unmatched junction bases: 11. The germline V gene has CDR1 DFQATT and CDR2 SNEGSKA (reference sequence). DNA of the CDR3: TGCAGTGCTAGACAAACAGGGGGCGTTCGAAGCGAGCAGTACGTC. Residues: CSARQTGGVRSEQYV.

The V gene is TRBV20-1, the J gene TRBJ1-5; unclear D gene. Trimming stripped 5 bases from V and 4 bases from J, with 12 bases between. The CDR3 has 13 amino acids. Germline V gene sequence: CDR1 DFQATT, CDR2 SNEGSKA (reference sequence). The CDR3 DNA reads as TGCAGTGCTGTGGGTCCTAGTAATCAGCCCCAGCATTTT. It codes for CSAVGPSNQPQHF.

The rearrangement joins TRBV2 to TRBJ1-2; 7 positions match TRBD1. J was trimmed by 4 bases and V by 8 bases; bases with no gene match: 7. There are 13 residues in the CDR3. The germline gives CDR1 SNHLY, CDR2 FYNNEI. The CDR3 coding sequence is TGTGCCAGCTGGTGGCAGGGGGGCTATGGCTACACCTTC. This gives the protein CASWWQGGYGYTF.

This clonotype was counted only a few times. This chain connects TRBV6-5 to TRBJ2-1, with 7 bases fitting TRBD1. The CDR3 covers 16 residues. The V and J ends lost 2 bases and 8 bases, in that order; junction bases with no gene match: 12. CDR1 and CDR2 from the germline V gene are MNHEY and SVGAGI. Here the CDR3 DNA reads TGTGCCAGCAGTTACGAAATAGCGACAGGGAACGATGAGCAGTTCTTC. Encoded protein: CASSYEIATGNDEQFF.

A few counts support this clonotype. This chain joins TRBV4-1 and TRBJ2-1; TRBD2 might be the D (7 bases). This CDR3 region has 16 residues. V lost 0 bases and J 7 bases, leaving 16 bases between the germline ends. Germline loops: CDR1 MGHRA, CDR2 YSYEKL. CDR3 amino acids: CASSQDPGRGLNEQFF. Here the CDR3 DNA reads TGCGCCAGCAGCCAAGATCCAGGGAGGGGGTTGAATGAGCAGTTCTTC.